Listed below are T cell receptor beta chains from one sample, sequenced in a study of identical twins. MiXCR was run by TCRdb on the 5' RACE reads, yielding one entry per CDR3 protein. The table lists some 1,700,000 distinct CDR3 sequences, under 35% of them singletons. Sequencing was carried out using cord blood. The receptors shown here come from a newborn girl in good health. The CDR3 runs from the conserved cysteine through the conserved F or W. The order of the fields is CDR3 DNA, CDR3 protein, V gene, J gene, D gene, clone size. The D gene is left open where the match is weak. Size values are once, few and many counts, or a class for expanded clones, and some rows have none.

TGTGCCAGCAGCTTAGCAGGGACTAGCGGTAGCACAGATACGCAGTATTTT,CASSLAGTSGSTDTQYF,TRBV7-2,TRBJ2-3,TRBD2,many
TGCGCCAGCAGTGAGATAGCTAGCGGGATCGATGAGCAGTTCTTC,CASSEIASGIDEQFF,TRBV10-1,TRBJ2-1,TRBD2,few
TGTGCCAGCAGTTTTCGGGGTGGAAATGAAAAACTGTTTTTT,CASSFRGGNEKLFF,TRBV12-3/TRBV12-4,TRBJ1-4,NA,NA
TGCAGTGCTAGGGAACGGGACTTCCCACACAATTCACCCCTCCACTTT,CSARERDFPHNSPLHF,TRBV20-1,TRBJ1-6,NA,few
TGTGCCAGCAGTGGAGGGGAGACGGTCTCGACAGATACGCAGTATTTT,CASSGGETVSTDTQYF,TRBV2,TRBJ2-3,NA,few
TGTGCCAGCACTGGACAGTTTGCCTATGGCTACACCTTC,CASTGQFAYGYTF,TRBV25-1,TRBJ1-2,NA,few
TGCAGCGTTGAAGAGGCAGATACGCAGTATTTT,CSVEEADTQYF,TRBV29-1,TRBJ2-3,NA,many
TGCAGTGCCGTTGCGGTGGCTAATGAAAAACTGTTTTTT,CSAVAVANEKLFF,TRBV20-1,TRBJ1-4,NA,NA
TGTGCCAGCGGATCCGCTACCTACAATGAGCAGTTCTTC,CASGSATYNEQFF,TRBV12-3/TRBV12-4,TRBJ2-1,NA,NA
TGTGCCAGCAGTGAAGTTACCTACGAGCAGTTCTTC,CASSEVTYEQFF,TRBV6-1,TRBJ2-1,NA,NA
TGCAGTGCTAGAAGTGCTGAGGGACGGTCGTTCGAGCAGTACTTC,CSARSAEGRSFEQYF,TRBV20-1,TRBJ2-7,NA,NA
TGCGCCAGCAGCCAAGAACCGGGACTAGTGACAGATACGCAGTATTTT,CASSQEPGLVTDTQYF,TRBV4-1,TRBJ2-3,TRBD2,few
TGCAGTGCTAGAGATCCCACAGGGGGCAACGGCTACACCTTC,CSARDPTGGNGYTF,TRBV20-1,TRBJ1-2,TRBD1,NA
TGTGCCAGCAGCGCTAGCGGCCCAGGGAGCACTGAAGCTTTCTTT,CASSASGPGSTEAFF,TRBV7-2,TRBJ1-1,NA,few
TGTGCCAGTAGTATGGTAGGGGGCGAAGCTGAAGCTTTCTTT,CASSMVGGEAEAFF,TRBV19,TRBJ1-1,TRBD1,few
TGTGCCAGTAGTTGGGGACACGGAACCGGGGAGCTGTTTTTT,CASSWGHGTGELFF,TRBV19,TRBJ2-2,NA,NA
TGTGCCAGCACTCCGCGCGGACCTCTTGTTCGCTCCTACAATGAGCAGTTCTTC,CASTPRGPLVRSYNEQFF,TRBV7-9,TRBJ2-1,NA,NA
TGTGCCAGCAGCTCCGCGACTAGCGGGAGCACAGATACGCAGTATTTT,CASSSATSGSTDTQYF,TRBV11-3,TRBJ2-3,TRBD2,few
TGCAGTGCTAGAGGTAAAGGGTCCTACGAGCAGTACTTC,CSARGKGSYEQYF,TRBV20-1,TRBJ2-7,NA,few
TGTGCCACCAGCAACCGCGGAACTAGCACAGATACGCAGTATTTT,CATSNRGTSTDTQYF,TRBV15,TRBJ2-3,NA,few
TGTGCCAGCAATTACCAAGGGATGAGTAGACGGTACTTC,CASNYQGMSRRYF,TRBV6-2/TRBV6-3,TRBJ2-5,NA,NA
TGTGCCAGCAGCTTAACTCGGGACTTCTATGGCTACACCTTC,CASSLTRDFYGYTF,TRBV7-2,TRBJ1-2,NA,few
TGTGCCAGCAGCTTAAAGGGCTACACCTTC,CASSLKGYTF,TRBV7-9,TRBJ1-2,NA,many
TGTGCCATCAGTGAGTCACCGGGACTAGCGGGAGGGCCCAATGAGCAGTTCTTC,CAISESPGLAGGPNEQFF,TRBV10-3,TRBJ2-1,TRBD2,NA
TGTGCCAGCACGCCAGGGCCCCTCTATGGCTACACCTTC,CASTPGPLYGYTF,TRBV6-6,TRBJ1-2,NA,NA
TGTGCCAGCAGCCCAGGACAGGGGGCAGACAATGAGCAGTTCTTC,CASSPGQGADNEQFF,TRBV7-8,TRBJ2-1,TRBD1,few
TGCGCCAGCAGCTTAGGCCTTTGGAACTATGGCTACACCTTC,CASSLGLWNYGYTF,TRBV5-1,TRBJ1-2,NA,NA
TGTGCCAGCAGCCAGCGACCTTCCCCACTAGCAGTTTACAATGAGCAGTTCTTC,CASSQRPSPLAVYNEQFF,TRBV4-2,TRBJ2-1,NA,few
TGTGCCAGCAGCTTCTTTAGGACAGGGGTCGGCAATGAGCAGTTCTTC,CASSFFRTGVGNEQFF,TRBV5-6,TRBJ2-1,TRBD1,few
TGCGCCAGCAGTGAGTCAGGCAGCGTAGAGGGCTACACCTTC,CASSESGSVEGYTF,TRBV10-2,TRBJ1-2,NA,NA
TGCAGTGCCCTTGGGAGAAGACCCCGCACAGATACGCAGTATTTT,CSALGRRPRTDTQYF,TRBV20-1,TRBJ2-3,NA,NA